The 5 T cell receptor beta chains presented below share a single source sample, sequenced in a study of blood T cell repertoires in COVID-19. The repertoire was sequenced with immunoSEQ multiplex PCR; TCRdb's copy has only in-frame clones and lacks some. The repertoire includes about 220,000 clones, roughly 76% of them detected once, and roughly 5% sits in the top ten. Sequenced material: peripheral blood. The source is a human donor in a cohort sampled during active COVID-19.

V and J are TRBV30 and TRBJ1-1; TRBD1 matches at 8 bases. The CDR3 sequence is 14 residues long. Germline values: CDR1 GTSNPN, CDR2 SVGIG (reference sequence). With V trimmed by 4 bases and J by 0 bases, 4 bases remained unmatched. CDR3: CAWNMGQVNTEAFF. The CDR3, as DNA: TGTGCCTGGAACATGGGACAGGTGAACACTGAAGCTTTCTTT.

The V call is TRBV9, the J call TRBJ2-5, with 7 bases identical to TRBD2. CDR3 length: 16 residues. CDR1 and CDR2 from the germline V gene are SGDLS and YYNGEE. With V trimmed by 1 base and J by 5 bases, 11 bases remained unmatched. CDR3 residues: CASSVNAGASRETQYF. The CDR3 DNA is TGTGCCAGCAGCGTAAACGCGGGAGCATCACGGGAGACCCAGTACTTC.

The chain combines TRBV19 with TRBJ1-1, with TRBD1 as a possible D gene (6 bases). CDR3 size: 14 residues. Germline V gives CDR1 LNHDA, CDR2 SQIVND (reference sequence). Trimming removed 7 bases at V and 1 base at J, with 13 bases between. CDR3 region: CASKDRGPNTEAFF. The CDR3, as DNA: TGTGCCAGTAAGGACAGAGGGCCGAACACTGAAGCTTTCTTT.

The CDR3 sequence: CASSLGADYISYNEQFF. The DNA for the CDR3 is TGCGCCAGCAGCTTGGGGGCAGACTATATCTCCTACAATGAGCAGTTCTTC. This chain links TRBV5-1 with TRBJ2-1, with a possible D match to TRBD2 (5 bases). Per germline, CDR1 SGHRS and CDR2 YFSETQ. Trimming left V 0 bases short and J 0 bases short, with 13 bases between. The CDR3 loop spans 17 amino acids.

The J gene is TRBJ2-7, the V gene TRBV19; the match to TRBD1 covers 10 bases. The CDR3 spans 14 residues. With 6 bases clipped from V and 3 bases from J, the junction kept 5 bases outside the gene matches. Looked up from germline, CDR1 is LNHDA and CDR2 is SQIVND (reference sequence). CDR3 bases: TGTGCCAGTAGGGGGACAGGGGAAGGCTACGAGCAGTACTTC. It is translated as CASRGTGEGYEQYF.